The rows below give T cell receptor beta chains drawn from one sample of a study of blood T cells in healthy people across ages. TCRdb analysed the 5' RACE reads with MiXCR anew, one entry per CDR3 protein. The sample gives under 2,000,000 distinct CDR3 sequences, just under 50% of which show up once; approximately 2.1% is in the top ten. Sequencing used blood. The receptor set was obtained from a woman aged 35 to 49 in good health. CDR3s include the opening cysteine and the closing phenylalanine or tryptophan. The order of the fields is J gene, CDR3 length, V gene, CDR3 protein.

J: TRBJ2-1; length: 15; V: TRBV7-2; CDR3: CASSPDRGARNEQFF
J: TRBJ2-7; length: 15; V: TRBV4-3; CDR3: CASSQEGSNPYEQYF
J: TRBJ1-2; length: 14; V: TRBV15; CDR3: CATSPRTGGSGYTF
J: TRBJ1-1; length: 15; V: TRBV11-2; CDR3: CASSFGTGLNTEAFF
J: TRBJ2-1; length: 17; V: TRBV9; CDR3: CASSVGRGAGGYNEQFF
J: TRBJ2-3; length: 18; V: TRBV28; CDR3: CASSLEPELAGWADTQYF
J: TRBJ2-7; length: 14; V: TRBV6-2/TRBV6-3; CDR3: CASSQGTSFYEQYF
J: TRBJ2-3; length: 15; V: TRBV7-9; CDR3: CASSSRRGVTDTQYF
J: TRBJ2-1; length: 16; V: TRBV4-3; CDR3: CASSQKEAGGGGEQFF
J: TRBJ2-7; length: 14; V: TRBV7-8; CDR3: CASSFRDRGAEQYF
J: TRBJ2-5; length: 14; V: TRBV28; CDR3: CASTTGILSNEQYF
J: TRBJ1-1; length: 15; V: TRBV7-2; CDR3: CASSLERPKNTEAFF
J: TRBJ1-2; length: 18; V: TRBV4-3; CDR3: CASSQATAGGQDLYGYTF
J: TRBJ1-2; length: 15; V: TRBV20-1; CDR3: CSARMTGRVNYGYTF
J: TRBJ2-7; length: 14; V: TRBV12-3/TRBV12-4; CDR3: CASSLGFGSYEQYF
J: TRBJ2-5; length: 14; V: TRBV5-1; CDR3: CASSSRARRETQYF
J: TRBJ2-7; length: 12; V: TRBV20-1; CDR3: CSAPSQGDEQYF